A selection of T cell receptor beta chains follows, all from one sample in a study of human T cells and chemical hapten exposure. A single record per CDR3 protein comes from TCRdb applying MiXCR to the RACE reads. The sample comprises more than 80,000 distinct CDR3 sequences, under 14% of which are singletons, and 3.1% rests with the top ten. Sequencing used whole blood, obtained in connection with sensitization to the hapten diphenylcyclopropenone (DPC). These receptor sequences come from a woman between 55 and 75 years old with alopecia areata. Some clones in this sample may be carry-over from other donors' samples. CDR3s include the opening cysteine and the closing phenylalanine or tryptophan. D genes are given only for firm matches. Where a row states a size, it is once, few, many or the class of an expanded clone; other rows omit it.

D gene: -
J gene: TRBJ2-7
V gene: TRBV2
clone size: few
CDR3 protein: CASSIGTDYEQYF

D gene: TRBD2
J gene: TRBJ2-7
V gene: TRBV28
clone size: many
CDR3 protein: CASSRSAGGLYEQYF

D gene: -
J gene: TRBJ2-2
V gene: TRBV7-3
clone size: many
CDR3 protein: CASSGLNTGELFF

D gene: TRBD1
J gene: TRBJ2-7
V gene: TRBV18
clone size: -
CDR3 protein: CASSPGTGSPEQYF

D gene: -
J gene: TRBJ1-5
V gene: TRBV5-1
clone size: many
CDR3 protein: CASSLDSPGGQPQHF

D gene: -
J gene: TRBJ1-2
V gene: TRBV5-4
clone size: few
CDR3 protein: CASSSGLRDSENYGYTF

D gene: -
J gene: TRBJ2-1
V gene: TRBV5-1
clone size: many
CDR3 protein: CASSLIGAVSYNEQFF

D gene: -
J gene: TRBJ1-2
V gene: TRBV29-1
clone size: many
CDR3 protein: CSVGAGRGDGYTF

D gene: -
J gene: TRBJ1-2
V gene: TRBV10-3
clone size: -
CDR3 protein: CAISDLQGFNYGYTF

D gene: -
J gene: TRBJ2-7
V gene: TRBV20-1
clone size: few
CDR3 protein: CSADRGGPPYEPYF

D gene: TRBD1
J gene: TRBJ2-5
V gene: TRBV7-6
clone size: -
CDR3 protein: CASSTRTGGRETQYF

D gene: -
J gene: TRBJ1-2
V gene: TRBV7-8
clone size: many
CDR3 protein: CASSLGAGWLGYTF

D gene: TRBD1
J gene: TRBJ2-3
V gene: TRBV20-1
clone size: many
CDR3 protein: CSASYRGRTDTQYF

D gene: TRBD1
J gene: TRBJ2-3
V gene: TRBV7-8
clone size: -
CDR3 protein: CASSPRTGDSTDTQYF

D gene: TRBD2
J gene: TRBJ2-3
V gene: TRBV5-4
clone size: -
CDR3 protein: CASRPGTTSTDTQYF

D gene: -
J gene: TRBJ2-7
V gene: TRBV6-6
clone size: few
CDR3 protein: CASSYSDGAYEQYF

D gene: TRBD2
J gene: TRBJ2-3
V gene: TRBV30
clone size: few
CDR3 protein: CALQTSGVSNTQYF

D gene: -
J gene: TRBJ2-7
V gene: TRBV4-3
clone size: -
CDR3 protein: CASSPSKSQISYEQYF

D gene: -
J gene: TRBJ1-2
V gene: TRBV20-1
clone size: many
CDR3 protein: CSAREWTANYGYTF

D gene: -
J gene: TRBJ1-1
V gene: TRBV20-1
clone size: few
CDR3 protein: CSAERRQLSAFF

D gene: TRBD1
J gene: TRBJ1-1
V gene: TRBV10-3
clone size: many
CDR3 protein: CAIRKTGGTEAFF

D gene: TRBD1
J gene: TRBJ1-1
V gene: TRBV7-6
clone size: many
CDR3 protein: CASSATGAYTEAFF

D gene: TRBD1
J gene: TRBJ2-6
V gene: TRBV7-2
clone size: many
CDR3 protein: CASSLTGAVSGANVLTF

D gene: -
J gene: TRBJ1-2
V gene: TRBV6-5
clone size: few
CDR3 protein: CASSYRGPRPGRSTF

D gene: TRBD2
J gene: TRBJ2-7
V gene: TRBV6-5
clone size: few
CDR3 protein: CASSYSLAGTYEQYF

D gene: TRBD1
J gene: TRBJ2-3
V gene: TRBV10-3
clone size: -
CDR3 protein: CAISEHWLTGETSTDTQYF

D gene: -
J gene: TRBJ2-1
V gene: TRBV2
clone size: -
CDR3 protein: CASRPGQYNEQFF

D gene: -
J gene: TRBJ1-1
V gene: TRBV5-1
clone size: -
CDR3 protein: CASSSRPRAENTEAFF

D gene: -
J gene: TRBJ2-3
V gene: TRBV4-1
clone size: few
CDR3 protein: CASSQGPSGRTDTQYF

D gene: -
J gene: TRBJ1-4
V gene: TRBV6-6
clone size: many
CDR3 protein: CASSSYIQGVTNEKLFF

D gene: TRBD2
J gene: TRBJ2-6
V gene: TRBV3-1
clone size: -
CDR3 protein: CASSHRGGASGDLTGANVLTF

D gene: -
J gene: TRBJ1-2
V gene: TRBV3-1
clone size: many
CDR3 protein: CASSQDGGSGYTF

D gene: TRBD1
J gene: TRBJ2-1
V gene: TRBV11-2
clone size: -
CDR3 protein: CASSPQGPYNEQFF

D gene: -
J gene: TRBJ1-2
V gene: TRBV20-1
clone size: many
CDR3 protein: CSANDRDYGYTF

D gene: -
J gene: TRBJ2-3
V gene: TRBV11-2
clone size: few
CDR3 protein: CASSLDEGAGTDTQYF

D gene: -
J gene: TRBJ1-2
V gene: TRBV6-1
clone size: -
CDR3 protein: CASSGTAYGYTF

D gene: -
J gene: TRBJ2-1
V gene: TRBV11-2
clone size: many
CDR3 protein: CASSLGGINEQFF

D gene: -
J gene: TRBJ1-1
V gene: TRBV6-1
clone size: few
CDR3 protein: CASTSGGVNTEAFF

D gene: -
J gene: TRBJ2-7
V gene: TRBV19
clone size: many
CDR3 protein: CATSGPGYYEQYF

D gene: -
J gene: TRBJ1-3
V gene: TRBV10-3
clone size: -
CDR3 protein: CAISESTIELLGNTIYF

D gene: TRBD1
J gene: TRBJ1-3
V gene: TRBV18
clone size: many
CDR3 protein: CASSPPWDRPAGNTIYF

D gene: -
J gene: TRBJ1-2
V gene: TRBV7-9
clone size: few
CDR3 protein: CASSLALLGAADGYTF

D gene: -
J gene: TRBJ2-3
V gene: TRBV27
clone size: few
CDR3 protein: CASSFLAAGALRAQYF

D gene: TRBD1
J gene: TRBJ1-2
V gene: TRBV5-4
clone size: few
CDR3 protein: CASSLGPGQGANYGYTF

D gene: TRBD2
J gene: TRBJ2-7
V gene: TRBV6-5
clone size: many
CDR3 protein: CASSYSSLAGGAYEQYF

D gene: TRBD1
J gene: TRBJ1-5
V gene: TRBV20-1
clone size: many
CDR3 protein: CSASRDRSNQPQHF

D gene: -
J gene: TRBJ1-3
V gene: TRBV30
clone size: few
CDR3 protein: CAWSVTGQLFSGNTIYF

D gene: TRBD2
J gene: TRBJ2-3
V gene: TRBV7-6
clone size: many
CDR3 protein: CASVKTGGITDTQYF